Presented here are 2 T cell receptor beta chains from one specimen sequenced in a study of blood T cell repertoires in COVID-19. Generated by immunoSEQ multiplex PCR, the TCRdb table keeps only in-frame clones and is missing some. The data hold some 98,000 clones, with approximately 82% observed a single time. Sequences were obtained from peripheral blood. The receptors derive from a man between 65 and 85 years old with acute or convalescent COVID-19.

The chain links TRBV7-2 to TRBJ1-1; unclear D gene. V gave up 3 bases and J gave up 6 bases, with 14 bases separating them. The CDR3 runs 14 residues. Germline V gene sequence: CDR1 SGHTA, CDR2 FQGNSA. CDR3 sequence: CASSFGVIVPEAFF. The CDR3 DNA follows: TGTGCCAGCAGCTTCGGGGTGATCGTTCCTGAAGCTTTCTTT.

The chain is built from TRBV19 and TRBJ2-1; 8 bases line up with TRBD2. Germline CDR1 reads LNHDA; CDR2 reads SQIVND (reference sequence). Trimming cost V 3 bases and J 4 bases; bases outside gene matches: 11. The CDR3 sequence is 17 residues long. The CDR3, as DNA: TGTGCCAGTAGTATCCCCGGGAGGGCCGGCTTATACAATGAGCAGTTCTTC. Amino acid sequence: CASSIPGRAGLYNEQFF.